This T cell receptor beta chain was sequenced in a study of T cells in Graves' hyperthyroidism and ophthalmopathy. In regard to this clonotype: Its cognate antigen is unknown.

RNA transcripts gave rise to amplified TCR beta CDR3 regions. The HTBI primer set drove a first-round RT-PCR of the TCR CDR3. One entry per CDR3 protein results from TCRdb running MiXCR on the multiplex PCR reads. The sample includes about 590,000 distinct CDR3 sequences, approximately 14% seen only once; the top ten take 6.5% to 9%. Notes on the study in general: The model anticipated ophthalmopathy a median approximately 6.5 months pre-onset.

V lost 5 bases to trimming and J lost 4 bases; unmatched junction nucleotides: 7. Germline-derived CDR1 and CDR2 are MNHNS and SASEGT. CDR3 length equals 14 residues. This sequence originates from a woman aged 18-29 years with Graves' ophthalmopathy. Specimen: blood. The rearrangement uses TRBV6-1 and TRBJ1-2, with 7 bases lining up with TRBD1. CDR3 sequence (DNA): TGTGCCAGCAGTTCGACGAACAGGGGCTATGGCTACACCTTC. Amino acids: CASSSTNRGYGYTF.